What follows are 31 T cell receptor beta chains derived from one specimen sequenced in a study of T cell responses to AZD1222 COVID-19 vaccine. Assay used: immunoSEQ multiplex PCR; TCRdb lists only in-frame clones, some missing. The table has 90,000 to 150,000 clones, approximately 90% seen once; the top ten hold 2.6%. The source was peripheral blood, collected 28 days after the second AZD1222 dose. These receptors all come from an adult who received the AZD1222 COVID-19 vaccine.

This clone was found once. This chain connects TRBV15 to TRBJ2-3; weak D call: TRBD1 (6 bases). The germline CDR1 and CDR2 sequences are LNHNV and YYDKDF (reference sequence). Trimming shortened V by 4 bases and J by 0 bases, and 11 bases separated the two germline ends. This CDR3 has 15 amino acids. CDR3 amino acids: CATSTYRVSTDTQYF. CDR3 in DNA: TGTGCCACCAGCACATACAGGGTTAGCACAGATACGCAGTATTTT.

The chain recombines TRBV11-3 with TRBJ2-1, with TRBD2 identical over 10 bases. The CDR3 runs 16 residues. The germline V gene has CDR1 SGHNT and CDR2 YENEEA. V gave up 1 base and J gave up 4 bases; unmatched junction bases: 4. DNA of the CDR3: TGTGCCAGCAGCTTAGGGCTAGCGGGGGAGTACAATGAGCAGTTCTTC. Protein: CASSLGLAGEYNEQFF.

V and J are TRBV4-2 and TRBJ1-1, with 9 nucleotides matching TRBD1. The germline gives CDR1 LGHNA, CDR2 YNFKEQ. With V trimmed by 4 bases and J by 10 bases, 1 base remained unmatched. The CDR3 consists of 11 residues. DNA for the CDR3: TGTGCCAGCAGCCGACAGGGGGGAGCTTTCTTT. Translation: CASSRQGGAFF.

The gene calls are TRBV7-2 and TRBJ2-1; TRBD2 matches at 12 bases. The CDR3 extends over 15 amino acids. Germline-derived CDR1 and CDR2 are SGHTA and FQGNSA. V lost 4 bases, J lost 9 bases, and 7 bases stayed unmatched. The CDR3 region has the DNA TGTGCCAGCAGCTCTAGACTAGCGGGGGAGCTTGAGCAGTTCTTC. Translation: CASSSRLAGELEQFF.

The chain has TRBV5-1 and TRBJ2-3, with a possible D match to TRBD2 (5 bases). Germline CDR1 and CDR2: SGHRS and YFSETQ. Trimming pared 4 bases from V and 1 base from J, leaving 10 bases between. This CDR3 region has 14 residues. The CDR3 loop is CASSPEAGTDTQYF. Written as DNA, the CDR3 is TGCGCCAGCAGCCCGGAGGCGGGCACAGATACGCAGTATTTT.

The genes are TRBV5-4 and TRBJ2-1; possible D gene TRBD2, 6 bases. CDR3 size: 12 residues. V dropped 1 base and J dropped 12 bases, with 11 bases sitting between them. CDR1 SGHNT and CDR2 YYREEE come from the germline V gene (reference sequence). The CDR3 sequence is CASSLRAGRQFF. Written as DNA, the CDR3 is TGTGCCAGCAGCTTGCGGGCGGGGAGGCAGTTCTTC.

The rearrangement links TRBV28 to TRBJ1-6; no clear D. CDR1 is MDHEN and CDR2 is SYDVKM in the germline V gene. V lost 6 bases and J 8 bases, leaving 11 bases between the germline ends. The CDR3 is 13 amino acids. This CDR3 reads CASRPGIHSPLHF. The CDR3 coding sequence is TGTGCCAGCAGGCCCGGGATCCATTCACCCCTCCACTTT.

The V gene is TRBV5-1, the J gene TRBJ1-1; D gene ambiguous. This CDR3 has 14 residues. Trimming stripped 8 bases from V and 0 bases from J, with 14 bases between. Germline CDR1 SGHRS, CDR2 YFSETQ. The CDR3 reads CASTIAGLNTEAFF. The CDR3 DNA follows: TGCGCCAGTACCATTGCGGGCCTGAACACTGAAGCTTTCTTT.

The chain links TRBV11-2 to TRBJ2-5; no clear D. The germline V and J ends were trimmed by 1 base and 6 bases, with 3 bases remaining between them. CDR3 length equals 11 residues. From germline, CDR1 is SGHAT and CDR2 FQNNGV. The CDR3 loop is CASSLVQTQYF. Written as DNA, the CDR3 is TGTGCCAGCAGCTTAGTCCAGACCCAGTACTTC.

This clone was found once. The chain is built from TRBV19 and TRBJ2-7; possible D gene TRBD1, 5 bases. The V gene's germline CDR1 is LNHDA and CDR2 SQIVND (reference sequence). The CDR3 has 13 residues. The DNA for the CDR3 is TGTGCTAGCAGCATAGGGGCGGACTACGAGCAGTACTTC. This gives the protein CASSIGADYEQYF.

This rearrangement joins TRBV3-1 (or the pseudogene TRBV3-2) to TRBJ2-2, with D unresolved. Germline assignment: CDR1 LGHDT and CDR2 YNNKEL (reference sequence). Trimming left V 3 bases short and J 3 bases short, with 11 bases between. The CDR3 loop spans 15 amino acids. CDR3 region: CASSHKVFYTGELFF. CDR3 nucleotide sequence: TGTGCCAGCAGCCACAAGGTTTTTTACACCGGGGAGCTGTTTTTT.

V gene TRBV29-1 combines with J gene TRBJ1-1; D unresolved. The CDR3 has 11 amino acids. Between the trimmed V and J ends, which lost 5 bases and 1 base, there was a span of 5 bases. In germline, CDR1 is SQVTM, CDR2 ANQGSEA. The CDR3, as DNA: TGCAGCGTTATTGCGAACACTGAAGCTTTCTTT. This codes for CSVIANTEAFF.

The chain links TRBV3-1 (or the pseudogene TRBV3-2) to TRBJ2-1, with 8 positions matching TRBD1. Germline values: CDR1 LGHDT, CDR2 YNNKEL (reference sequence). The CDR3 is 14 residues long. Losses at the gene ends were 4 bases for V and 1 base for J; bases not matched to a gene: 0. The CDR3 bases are TGTGCCAGCAGCCGGGACAGGTCCTACAATGAGCAGTTCTTC. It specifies CASSRDRSYNEQFF.

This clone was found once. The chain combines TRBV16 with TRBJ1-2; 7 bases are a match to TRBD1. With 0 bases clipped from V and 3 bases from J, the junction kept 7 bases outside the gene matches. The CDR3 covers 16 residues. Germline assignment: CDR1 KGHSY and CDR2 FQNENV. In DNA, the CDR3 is TGTGCCAGCAGCCAATCGACAGGGCCCTTCGACTATGGCTACACCTTC. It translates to CASSQSTGPFDYGYTF.

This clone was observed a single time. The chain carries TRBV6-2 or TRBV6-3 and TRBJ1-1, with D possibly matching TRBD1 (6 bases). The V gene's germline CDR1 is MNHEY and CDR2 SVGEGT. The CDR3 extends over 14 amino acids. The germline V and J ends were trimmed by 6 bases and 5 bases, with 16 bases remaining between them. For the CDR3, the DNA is TGTGCCAGCAGCTTCCCACAGGGTCGGACTGAAGCTTTCTTT. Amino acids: CASSFPQGRTEAFF.

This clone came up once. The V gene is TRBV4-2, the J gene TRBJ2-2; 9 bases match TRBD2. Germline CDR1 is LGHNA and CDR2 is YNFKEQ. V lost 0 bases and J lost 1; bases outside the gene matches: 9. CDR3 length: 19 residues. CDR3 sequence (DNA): TGTGCCAGCAGCCAAGATGAGGGTCTAGCGGGGCGGAACACCGGGGAGCTGTTTTTT. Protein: CASSQDEGLAGRNTGELFF.

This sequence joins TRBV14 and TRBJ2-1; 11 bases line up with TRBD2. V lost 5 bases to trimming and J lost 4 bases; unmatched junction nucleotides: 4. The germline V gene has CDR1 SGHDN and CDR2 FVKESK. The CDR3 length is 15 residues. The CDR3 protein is CASSSGLAVYNEQFF. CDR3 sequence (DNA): TGTGCCAGCAGCTCGGGACTAGCGGTTTACAATGAGCAGTTCTTC.

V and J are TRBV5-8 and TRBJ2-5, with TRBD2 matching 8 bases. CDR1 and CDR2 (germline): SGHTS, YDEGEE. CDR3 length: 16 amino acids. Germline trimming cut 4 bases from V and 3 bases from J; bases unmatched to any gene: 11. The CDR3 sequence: CASSRGLAGEEETQYF. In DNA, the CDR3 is TGTGCCAGCAGCCGCGGGCTAGCGGGCGAGGAAGAGACCCAGTACTTC. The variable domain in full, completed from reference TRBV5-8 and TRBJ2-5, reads EAGVTQSPTHLIKTRGQQATLRCSPISGHTSVYWYQQALGLGLQFLLWYDEGEERNRGNFPPRFSGRQFPNYSSELNVNALELEDSALYLCASSRGLAGEEETQYFGPGTRLLVL.

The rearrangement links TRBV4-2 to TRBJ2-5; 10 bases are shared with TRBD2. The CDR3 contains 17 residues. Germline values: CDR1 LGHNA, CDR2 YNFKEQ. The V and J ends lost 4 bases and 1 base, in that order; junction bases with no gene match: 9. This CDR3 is CASSLSLAGGPQETQYF. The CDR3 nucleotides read TGTGCCAGCAGCCTTTCCTTAGCGGGGGGTCCCCAAGAGACCCAGTACTTC.

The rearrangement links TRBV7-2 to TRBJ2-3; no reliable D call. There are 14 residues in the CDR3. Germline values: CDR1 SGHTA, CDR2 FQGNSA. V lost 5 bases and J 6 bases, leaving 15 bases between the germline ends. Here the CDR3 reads CASSPRFVRDTQYF. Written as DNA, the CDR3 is TGTGCCAGCAGCCCTAGGTTCGTTCGCGATACGCAGTATTTT. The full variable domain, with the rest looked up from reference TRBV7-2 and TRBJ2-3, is GAGVSQSPSNKVTEKGKDVELRCDPISGHTALYWYRQSLGQGLEFLIYFQGNSAPDKSGLPSDRFSAERTGGSVSTLTIQRTQQEDSAVYLCASSPRFVRDTQYFGPGTRLTVL.

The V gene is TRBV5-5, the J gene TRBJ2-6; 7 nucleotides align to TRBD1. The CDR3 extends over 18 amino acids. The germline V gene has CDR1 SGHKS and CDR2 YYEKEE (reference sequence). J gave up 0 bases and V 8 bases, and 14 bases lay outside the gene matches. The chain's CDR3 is CASYPRGTPSSGANVLTF. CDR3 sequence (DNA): TGTGCCAGTTACCCCAGGGGGACCCCTAGCTCTGGGGCCAACGTCCTGACTTTC. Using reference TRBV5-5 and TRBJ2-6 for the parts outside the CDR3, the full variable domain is DAGVTQSPTHLIKTRGQQVTLRCSPISGHKSVSWYQQVLGQGPQFIFQYYEKEERGRGNFPDRFSARQFPNYSSELNVNALLLGDSALYLCASYPRGTPSSGANVLTFGAGSRLTVL.

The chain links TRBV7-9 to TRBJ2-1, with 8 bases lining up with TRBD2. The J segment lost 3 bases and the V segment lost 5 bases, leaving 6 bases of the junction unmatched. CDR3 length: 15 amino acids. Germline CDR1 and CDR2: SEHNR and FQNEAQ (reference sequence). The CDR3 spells CASSLLAGGYNEQFF. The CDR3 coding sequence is TGTGCCAGCAGCCTATTGGCGGGGGGCTACAATGAGCAGTTCTTC.

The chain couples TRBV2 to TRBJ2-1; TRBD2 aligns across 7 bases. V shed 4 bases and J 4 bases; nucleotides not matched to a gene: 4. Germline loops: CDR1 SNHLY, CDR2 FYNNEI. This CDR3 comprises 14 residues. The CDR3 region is CASSVGTTYNEQFF. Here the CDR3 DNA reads TGTGCCAGCAGTGTGGGGACTACTTACAATGAGCAGTTCTTC.

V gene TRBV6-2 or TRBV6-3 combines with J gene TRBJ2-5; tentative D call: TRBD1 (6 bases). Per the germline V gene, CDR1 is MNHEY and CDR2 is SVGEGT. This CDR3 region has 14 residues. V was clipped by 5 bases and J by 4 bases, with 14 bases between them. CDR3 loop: CASSARGLGETQYF. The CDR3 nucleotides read TGTGCCAGCAGTGCCAGGGGTTTAGGAGAGACCCAGTACTTC.

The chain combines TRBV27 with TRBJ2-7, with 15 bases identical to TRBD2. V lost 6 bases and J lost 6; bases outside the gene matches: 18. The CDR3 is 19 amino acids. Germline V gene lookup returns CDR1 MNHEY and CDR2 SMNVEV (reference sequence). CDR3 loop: CASRFGSGLAGGESGEQYF. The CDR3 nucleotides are TGTGCCAGCAGGTTCGGTTCGGGACTAGCGGGGGGCGAGTCGGGCGAGCAGTACTTC.

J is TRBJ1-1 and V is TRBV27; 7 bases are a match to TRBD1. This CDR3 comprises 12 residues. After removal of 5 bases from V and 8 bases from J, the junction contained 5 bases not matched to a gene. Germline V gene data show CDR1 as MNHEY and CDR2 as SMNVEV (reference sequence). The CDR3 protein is CASSPSTGEAFF. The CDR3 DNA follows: TGTGCCAGCAGTCCCTCGACAGGGGAAGCTTTCTTT.

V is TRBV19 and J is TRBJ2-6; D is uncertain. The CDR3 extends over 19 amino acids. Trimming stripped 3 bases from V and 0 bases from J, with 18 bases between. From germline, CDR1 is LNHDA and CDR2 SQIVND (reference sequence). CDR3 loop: CASSMNRLPAVSGANVLTF. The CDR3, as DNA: TGTGCCAGTAGTATGAATAGATTGCCGGCGGTCTCTGGGGCCAACGTCCTGACTTTC.

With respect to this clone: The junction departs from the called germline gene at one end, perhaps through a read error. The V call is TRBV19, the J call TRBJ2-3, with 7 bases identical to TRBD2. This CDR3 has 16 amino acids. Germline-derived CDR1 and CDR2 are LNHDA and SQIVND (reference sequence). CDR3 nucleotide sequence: TGTGCCAGCAGTATGGGATACGCTAGCGGTACAGATACGCAGTATTTT. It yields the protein CASSMGYASGTDTQYF.

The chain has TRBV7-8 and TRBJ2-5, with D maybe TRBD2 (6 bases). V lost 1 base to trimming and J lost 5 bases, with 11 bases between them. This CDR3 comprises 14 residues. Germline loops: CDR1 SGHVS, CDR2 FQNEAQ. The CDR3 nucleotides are TGTGCCAGCAGCTTAGTTGGGGGGAGGGAGACCCAGTACTTC. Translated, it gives CASSLVGGRETQYF.

CDR3 loop: CASSIDRGREAFF. CDR3 bases: TGTGCCAGTAGTATAGATCGGGGCCGTGAAGCTTTCTTT. This chain connects TRBV19 to TRBJ1-1; possibly TRBD1 for D (5 bases). Germline loops: CDR1 LNHDA, CDR2 SQIVND (reference sequence). Trimming removed 0 bases from V and 7 bases from J, with 9 bases in between. The CDR3 is 13 amino acids.

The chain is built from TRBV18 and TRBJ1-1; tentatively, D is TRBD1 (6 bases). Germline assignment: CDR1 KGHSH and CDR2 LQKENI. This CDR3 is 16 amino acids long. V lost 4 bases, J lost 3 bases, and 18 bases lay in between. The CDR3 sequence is CASSRSGESLYTEAFF. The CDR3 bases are TGTGCCAGCTCACGCTCAGGGGAGTCATTGTACACTGAAGCTTTCTTT. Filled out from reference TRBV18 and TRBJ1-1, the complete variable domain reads NAGVMQNPRHLVRRRGQEARLRCSPMKGHSHVYWYRQLPEEGLKFMVYLQKENIIDESGMPKERFSAEFPKEGPSILRIQQVVRGDSAAYFCASSRSGESLYTEAFFGQGTRLTVV.